This T cell receptor (beta chain) was identified during a study of CD8 T cells in Susac syndrome. Random-hexamer reverse transcription was applied to roughly 0.5 to 1 ug RNA. Across 54 Vbeta and 13 Jbeta, immunoSEQ multiplex PCR amplified TCR beta CDR3. From the immunoSEQ multiplex PCR reads, TCRdb called clonotypes with MiXCR, one entry per CDR3 protein. The repertoire holds 130,000 or so distinct CDR3 sequences, with around 91% as singletons. Between the trimmed V and J ends, which lost 8 bases and 0 bases, there was a span of 4 bases. Germline V gene lookup returns CDR1 LNHDA and CDR2 SQIVND (reference sequence). This CDR3 region has 11 residues.

Input material: CD8+ T cells from PBMCs. This TCR was recovered from a human donor with multiple sclerosis. The chain uses TRBV19 and TRBJ1-1, with D unclear. The CDR3 DNA reads TGTGCCAGTGAAATGAACACTGAAGCTTTCTTT. Amino acid sequence: CASEMNTEAFF.